One T cell receptor beta chain is described in this entry. What it recognizes is unknown. Assay: immunoSEQ multiplex PCR; the TCRdb copy retains only in-frame clones and omits some. The sample has around 100,000 clones; approximately 90% are singletons. No infections or other immune events were documented during collection. The CDR3 spans 16 residues. Germline trimming cut 0 bases from V and 1 base from J; bases unmatched to any gene: 2. CDR1 SGHRS and CDR2 YFSETQ come from the germline V gene. The source of the sample is a study of identifying expanded T cells in peripheral blood. Study-wide points: Across healthy donors, higher total template counts meant significantly greater approximately 2-week count variance. Technical replicates showed around 1.2 changed clones; about two weeks 15 to 20; four weeks 19.

The sample consisted of blood. The sequence was obtained from a person aged 18-70 years in good health. The chain employs TRBV5-1 and TRBJ2-3; 10 nucleotides line up with TRBD2. The CDR3 region has the DNA TGCGCCAGCAGCTTGGGTCTAGCGGGGGGCACAGATACGCAGTATTTT. It specifies CASSLGLAGGTDTQYF.